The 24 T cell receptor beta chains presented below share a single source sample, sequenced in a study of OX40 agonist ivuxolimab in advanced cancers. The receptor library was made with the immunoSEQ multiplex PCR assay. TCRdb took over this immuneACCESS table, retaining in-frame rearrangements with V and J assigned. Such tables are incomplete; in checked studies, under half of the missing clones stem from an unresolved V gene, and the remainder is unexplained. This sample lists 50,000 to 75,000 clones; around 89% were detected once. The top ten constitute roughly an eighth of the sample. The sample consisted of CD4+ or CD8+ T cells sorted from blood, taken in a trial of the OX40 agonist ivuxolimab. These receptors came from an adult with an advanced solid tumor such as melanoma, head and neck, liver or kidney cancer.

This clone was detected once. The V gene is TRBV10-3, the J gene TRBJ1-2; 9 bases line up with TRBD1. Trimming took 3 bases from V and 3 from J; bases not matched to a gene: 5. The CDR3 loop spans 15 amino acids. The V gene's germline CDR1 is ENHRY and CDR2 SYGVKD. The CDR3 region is CAISDDRGNDYGYTF. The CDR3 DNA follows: TGTGCCATCAGTGACGACAGGGGGAATGACTATGGCTACACCTTC.

Here the CDR3 DNA reads TGTGCCAGCAGTTTATCTGGCCTAGCGGGAGCCTTCTACGAGCAGTACTTC. Its protein is CASSLSGLAGAFYEQYF. The genes are TRBV27 and TRBJ2-7; 10 bases fit TRBD2. The V gene end was trimmed by 0 bases and the J gene end by 3 bases; junction bases not matched to a gene: 8. This CDR3 contains 17 residues. The germline CDR1 and CDR2 sequences are MNHEY and SMNVEV (reference sequence).

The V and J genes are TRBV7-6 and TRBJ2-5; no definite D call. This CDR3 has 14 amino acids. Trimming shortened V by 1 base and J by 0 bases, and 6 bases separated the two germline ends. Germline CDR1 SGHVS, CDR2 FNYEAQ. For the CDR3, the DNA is TGTGCCAGCAGCTTAGTACAGTACCAAGAGACCCAGTACTTC. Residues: CASSLVQYQETQYF.

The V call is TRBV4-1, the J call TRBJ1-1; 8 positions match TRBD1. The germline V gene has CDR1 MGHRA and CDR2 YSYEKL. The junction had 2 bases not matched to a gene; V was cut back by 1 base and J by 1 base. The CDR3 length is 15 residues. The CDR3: CASSQVTGENTEAFF. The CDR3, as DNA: TGCGCCAGCAGCCAAGTGACAGGGGAGAACACTGAAGCTTTCTTT.

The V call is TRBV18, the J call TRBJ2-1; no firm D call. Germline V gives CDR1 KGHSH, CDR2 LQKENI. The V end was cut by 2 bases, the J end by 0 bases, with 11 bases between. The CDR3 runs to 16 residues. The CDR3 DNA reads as TGTGCCAGCTCACCAGCCAGCAGGCGCTCCTACAATGAGCAGTTCTTC. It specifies CASSPASRRSYNEQFF.

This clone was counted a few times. Here the CDR3 reads CASSLGPYQPQHF. In nucleotides, the CDR3 is TGTGCCAGCAGCTTGGGGCCCTATCAGCCCCAGCATTTT. The chain uses TRBV7-9 and TRBJ1-5; a weak D match, TRBD1 (5 bases). The CDR3 sequence is 13 residues long. Trimming removed 3 bases from V and 5 bases from J, with 8 bases in between. The germline V gene has CDR1 SEHNR and CDR2 FQNEAQ (reference sequence).

The CDR3 coding sequence is TGTGCCAGCAGTGTCTGGGTGGGCACTGAAGCTTTCTTT. This encodes CASSVWVGTEAFF. The V gene is TRBV2, the J gene TRBJ1-1, with unresolved D. V gave up 4 bases and J gave up 4 bases, with 10 bases separating them. CDR3 length equals 13 residues. Looked up from germline, CDR1 is SNHLY and CDR2 is FYNNEI.

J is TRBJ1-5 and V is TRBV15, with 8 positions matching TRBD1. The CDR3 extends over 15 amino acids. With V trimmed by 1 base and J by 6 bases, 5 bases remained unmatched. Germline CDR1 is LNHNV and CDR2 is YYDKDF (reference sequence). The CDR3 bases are TGTGCCACCAGCAGAGTGACAGGGGTTGGTCAGCCCCAGCATTTT. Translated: CATSRVTGVGQPQHF.

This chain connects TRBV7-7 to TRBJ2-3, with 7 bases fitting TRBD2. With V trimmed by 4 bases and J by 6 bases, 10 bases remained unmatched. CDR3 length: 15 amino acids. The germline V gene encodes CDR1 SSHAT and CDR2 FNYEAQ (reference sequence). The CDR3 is CASSSTAGETDTQYF. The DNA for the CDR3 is TGTGCCAGCAGCTCTACTGCGGGAGAAACTGATACGCAGTATTTT.

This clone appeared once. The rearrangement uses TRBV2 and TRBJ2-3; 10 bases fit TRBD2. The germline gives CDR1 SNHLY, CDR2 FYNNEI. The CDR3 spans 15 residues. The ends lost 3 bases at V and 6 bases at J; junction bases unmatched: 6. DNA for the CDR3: TGTGCCAGCAGTGAGACTAGCGGGCCCCCGGATACGCAGTATTTT. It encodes CASSETSGPPDTQYF.

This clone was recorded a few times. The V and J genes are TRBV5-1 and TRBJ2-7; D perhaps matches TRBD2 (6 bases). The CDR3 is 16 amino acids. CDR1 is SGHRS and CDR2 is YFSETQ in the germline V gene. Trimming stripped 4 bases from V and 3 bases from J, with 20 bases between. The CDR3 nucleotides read TGCGCCAGCAGCGAGAAGACGGCGGGACCCTTCTACGAGCAGTACTTC. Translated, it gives CASSEKTAGPFYEQYF.

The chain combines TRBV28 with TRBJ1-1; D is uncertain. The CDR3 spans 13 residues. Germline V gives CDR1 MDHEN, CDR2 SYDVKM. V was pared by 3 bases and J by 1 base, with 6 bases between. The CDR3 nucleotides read TGTGCCAGCAGTTTGGCCCGGAACACTGAAGCTTTCTTT. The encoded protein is CASSLARNTEAFF.

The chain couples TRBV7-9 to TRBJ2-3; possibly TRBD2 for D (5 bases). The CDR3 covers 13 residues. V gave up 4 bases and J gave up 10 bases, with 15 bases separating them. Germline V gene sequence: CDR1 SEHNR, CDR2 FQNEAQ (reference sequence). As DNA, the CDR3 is TGTGCCAGCAGCTCCACCCCACTAGTTCCGCAGTATTTT. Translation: CASSSTPLVPQYF.

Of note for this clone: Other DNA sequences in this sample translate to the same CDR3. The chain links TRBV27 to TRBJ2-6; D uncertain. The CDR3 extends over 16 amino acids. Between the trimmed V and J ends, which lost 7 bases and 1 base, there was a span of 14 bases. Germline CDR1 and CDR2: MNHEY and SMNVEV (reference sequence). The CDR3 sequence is CASTSPRRSGANVLTF. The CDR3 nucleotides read TGTGCCAGCACTTCCCCCCGACGGTCTGGGGCCAACGTCCTGACTTTC.

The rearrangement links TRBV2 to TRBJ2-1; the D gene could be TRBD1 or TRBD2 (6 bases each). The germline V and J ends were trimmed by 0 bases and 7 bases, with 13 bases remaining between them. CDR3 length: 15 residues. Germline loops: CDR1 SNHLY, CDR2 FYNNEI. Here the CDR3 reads CASSEAKRRGNEQFF. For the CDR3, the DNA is TGTGCCAGCAGTGAAGCGAAGCGGAGGGGGAATGAGCAGTTCTTC.

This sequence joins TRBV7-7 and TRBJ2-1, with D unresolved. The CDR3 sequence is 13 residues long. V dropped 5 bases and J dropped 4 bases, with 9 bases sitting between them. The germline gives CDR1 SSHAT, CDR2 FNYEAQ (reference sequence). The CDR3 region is CASSPSLYNEQFF. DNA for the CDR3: TGTGCCAGCAGCCCCTCCTTATACAATGAGCAGTTCTTC. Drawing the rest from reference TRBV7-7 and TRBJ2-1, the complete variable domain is GAGVSQSPRYKVTKRGQDVTLRCDPISSHATLYWYQQALGQGPEFLTYFNYEAQPDKSGLPSDRFSAERPEGSISTLTIQRTEQRDSAMYRCASSPSLYNEQFFGPGTRLTVL.

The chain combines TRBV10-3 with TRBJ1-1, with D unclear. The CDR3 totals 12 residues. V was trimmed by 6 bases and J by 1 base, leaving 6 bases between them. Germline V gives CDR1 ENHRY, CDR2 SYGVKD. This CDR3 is CAIRGSNTEAFF. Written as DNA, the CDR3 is TGTGCCATCAGAGGTTCGAACACTGAAGCTTTCTTT.

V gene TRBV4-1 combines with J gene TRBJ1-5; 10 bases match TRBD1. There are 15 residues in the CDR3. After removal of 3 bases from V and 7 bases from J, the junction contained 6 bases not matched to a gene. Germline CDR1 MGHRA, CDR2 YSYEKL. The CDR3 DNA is TGCGCCAGCAGCCATAGACAGGGGGCGGGGCAGCCCCAGCATTTT. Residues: CASSHRQGAGQPQHF.

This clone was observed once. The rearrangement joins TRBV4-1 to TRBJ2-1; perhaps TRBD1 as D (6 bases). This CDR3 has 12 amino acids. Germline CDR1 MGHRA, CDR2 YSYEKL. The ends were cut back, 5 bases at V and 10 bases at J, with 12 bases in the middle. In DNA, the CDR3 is TGCGCCAGCAGCGAAGGGGGTCCGGAGCAGTTCTTC. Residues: CASSEGGPEQFF.

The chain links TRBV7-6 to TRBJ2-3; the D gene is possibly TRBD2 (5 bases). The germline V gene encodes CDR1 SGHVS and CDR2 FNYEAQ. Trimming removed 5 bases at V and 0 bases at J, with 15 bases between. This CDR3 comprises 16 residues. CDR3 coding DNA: TGTGCCAGCAGCACCCGACTACAAACTAGCACAGATACGCAGTATTTT. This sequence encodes CASSTRLQTSTDTQYF.

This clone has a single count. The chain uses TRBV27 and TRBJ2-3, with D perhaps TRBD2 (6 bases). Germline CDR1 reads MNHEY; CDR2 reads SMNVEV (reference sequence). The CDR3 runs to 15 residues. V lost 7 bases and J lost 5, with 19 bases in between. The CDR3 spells CASTRVRAGGDTQYF. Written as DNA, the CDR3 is TGTGCCAGCACCAGGGTCCGGGCCGGGGGAGATACGCAGTATTTT.

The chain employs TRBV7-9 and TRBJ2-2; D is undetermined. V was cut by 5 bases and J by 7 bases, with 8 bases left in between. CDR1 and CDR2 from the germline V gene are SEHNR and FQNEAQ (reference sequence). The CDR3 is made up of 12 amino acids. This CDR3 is CASSGSYGELFF. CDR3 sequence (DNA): TGTGCCAGCAGCGGGTCCTACGGGGAGCTGTTTTTT.

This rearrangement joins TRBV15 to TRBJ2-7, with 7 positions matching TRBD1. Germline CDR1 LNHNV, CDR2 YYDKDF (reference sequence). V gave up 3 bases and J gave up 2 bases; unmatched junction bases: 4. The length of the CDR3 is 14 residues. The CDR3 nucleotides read TGTGCCACCAGCAGCCCGGGACAGACCTACGAGCAGTACTTC. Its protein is CATSSPGQTYEQYF.

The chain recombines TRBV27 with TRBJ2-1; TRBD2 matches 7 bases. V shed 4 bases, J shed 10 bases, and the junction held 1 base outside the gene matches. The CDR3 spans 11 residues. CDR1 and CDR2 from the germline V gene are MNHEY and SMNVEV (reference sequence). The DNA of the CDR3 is TGTGCCAGCAGTTCGGGGGGAGAGCAGTTCTTC. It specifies CASSSGGEQFF.